This T cell receptor (beta chain) appears in the sequencing data of a study of T cells in Graves' hyperthyroidism and ophthalmopathy. Amplification of TCR beta CDR3 regions was performed using RNA transcripts as template. The HTBI primer set served for first-round RT-PCR of the TCR CDR3. In TCRdb, the multiplex PCR reads were re-called with MiXCR into one record per CDR3 protein. Of roughly 500,000 distinct CDR3 sequences in the sample, about 16% are singletons; the top ten hold about 29%. Diagnoses used clinical symptoms, serum thyroxine and TRAb, thyroid ultrasound and orbital computed tomography. This sample holds PBMCs from 8.5 to 10 ml fresh peripheral blood. The sample holds many counts of this clonotype. The sample consisted of blood. This receptor was obtained from a woman aged 25-40 years with Graves' ophthalmopathy.

CDR3 DNA sequence: TGTGCCAGCAAAACTAGCGGCTACGAGCAGTACTTC. Its protein product is CASKTSGYEQYF. The chain uses TRBV7-2 and TRBJ2-7; 8 positions agree with TRBD2. CDR3 size: 12 residues. Per germline, CDR1 SGHTA and CDR2 FQGNSA. After removal of 7 bases from V and 3 bases from J, the junction contained 2 bases not matched to a gene.